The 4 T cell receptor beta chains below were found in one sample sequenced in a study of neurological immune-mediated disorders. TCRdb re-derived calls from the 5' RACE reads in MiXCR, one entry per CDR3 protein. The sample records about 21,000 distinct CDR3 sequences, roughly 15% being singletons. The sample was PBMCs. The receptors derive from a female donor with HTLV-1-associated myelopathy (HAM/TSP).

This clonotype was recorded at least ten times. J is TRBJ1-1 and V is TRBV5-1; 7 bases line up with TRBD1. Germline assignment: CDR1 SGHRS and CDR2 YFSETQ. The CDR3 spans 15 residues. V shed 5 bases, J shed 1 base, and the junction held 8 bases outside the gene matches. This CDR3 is CASSTTGVENTEAFF. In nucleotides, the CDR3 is TGCGCCAGCAGTACCACAGGGGTGGAGAACACTGAAGCTTTCTTT.

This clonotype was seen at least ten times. CDR3 nucleotides: TGTGCCAGCAGTTTATCCCCGGACAGGGGGGGCGAGCAGTACTTC. The encoded protein is CASSLSPDRGGEQYF. The J gene is TRBJ2-7, the V gene TRBV27; 10 nucleotides line up with TRBD1. Per germline, CDR1 MNHEY and CDR2 SMNVEV (reference sequence). The CDR3 extends over 15 amino acids. V shed 0 bases and J 6 bases; nucleotides not matched to a gene: 5.

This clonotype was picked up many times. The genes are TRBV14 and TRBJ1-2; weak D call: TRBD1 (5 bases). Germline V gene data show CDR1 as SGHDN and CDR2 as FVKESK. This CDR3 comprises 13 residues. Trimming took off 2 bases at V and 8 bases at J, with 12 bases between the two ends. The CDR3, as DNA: TGTGCCAGCAGCCAATGGAGCAGGGACGGCTACACCTTC. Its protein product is CASSQWSRDGYTF.

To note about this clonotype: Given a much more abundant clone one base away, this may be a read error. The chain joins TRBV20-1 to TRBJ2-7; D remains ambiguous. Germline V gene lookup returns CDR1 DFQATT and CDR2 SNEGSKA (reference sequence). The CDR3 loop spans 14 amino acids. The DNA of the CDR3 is TGCAGTGCTAGAAGTCGGTTTAGGAATGACGAGCAGCACTTC. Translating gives CSARSRFRNDEQHF.